These 17 T cell receptor beta chains were sequenced from one sample in a study of technical replicates of blood from several donors. The method was immunoSEQ multiplex PCR; TCRdb's version includes in-frame clones alone and lacks a portion of them. The sample has around 72,000 clones, nearly 99% seen once. The sequenced sample was T cells isolated from PBMCs. These receptors were collected from a human donor in good health.

This chain uses TRBV2 with TRBJ1-5; TRBD1 matches 8 bases. CDR1 and CDR2 from the germline V gene are SNHLY and FYNNEI. The CDR3 sequence is 17 residues long. V shed 8 bases, J shed 2 bases, and the junction held 14 bases outside the gene matches. CDR3 DNA sequence: TGTGCCAGCCACTATGGGGCAGGGGGCGCCGGCAATCAGCCCCAGCATTTT. Translating it yields CASHYGAGGAGNQPQHF.

The rearrangement links TRBV5-1 to TRBJ2-7; D call uncertain. This CDR3 is 11 amino acids long. CDR1 is SGHRS and CDR2 is YFSETQ in the germline V gene. Trimming removed 0 bases from V and 6 bases from J, with 4 bases in between. This chain's CDR3 is CASSLAGEQYF. CDR3 coding DNA: TGCGCCAGCAGCTTGGCCGGCGAGCAGTACTTC. The full variable domain, rest sourced from reference TRBV5-1 and TRBJ2-7, is KAGVTQTPRYLIKTRGQQVTLSCSPISGHRSVSWYQQTPGQGLQFLFEYFSETQRNKGNFPGRFSGRQFSNSRSEMNVSTLELGDSALYLCASSLAGEQYFGPGTRLTVT.

The rearrangement links TRBV6-5 to TRBJ1-6; D is unclear. V was clipped by 6 bases and J by 6 bases, with 15 bases between them. Germline CDR1 MNHEY, CDR2 SVGAGI. The CDR3 extends over 15 amino acids. CDR3 in amino acids: CASSPTDRVNSPLHF. CDR3 coding DNA: TGTGCCAGCAGCCCTACTGACCGGGTTAATTCACCCCTCCACTTT.

Note on this clone: The same CDR3 also results from other DNA sequences found in this sample. The chain combines TRBV27 with TRBJ2-3; D is unresolved. Germline CDR1 reads MNHEY; CDR2 reads SMNVEV (reference sequence). With 2 bases removed from V and 3 bases from J, the gap between germline ends came to 6 bases. The CDR3 covers 13 residues. CDR3 loop: CASSLAGTDTQYF. The CDR3 DNA sequence: TGTGCCAGCAGTTTAGCCGGGACAGATACGCAGTATTTT.

The genes are TRBV9 and TRBJ1-1; 7 positions agree with TRBD1. The trim removed 4 bases at V and 6 bases at J, leaving 15 bases unmatched. CDR3 length equals 16 residues. From germline, CDR1 is SGDLS and CDR2 YYNGEE. This chain's CDR3 is CASSLRQGAEVSEAFF. CDR3 in DNA: TGTGCCAGCAGCCTCCGACAGGGAGCGGAGGTTTCTGAAGCTTTCTTT.

The chain has TRBV5-4 and TRBJ2-3; a possible D gene is TRBD1 (6 bases). This CDR3 has 14 amino acids. Germline assignment: CDR1 SGHNT and CDR2 YYREEE (reference sequence). Trimming pared 2 bases from V and 4 bases from J, leaving 11 bases between. DNA for the CDR3: TGTGCCAGCAGCTTCCGGGACATTCCAGATACGCAGTATTTT. Its protein product is CASSFRDIPDTQYF.

The chain recombines TRBV7-2 with TRBJ2-5; a possible D gene is TRBD1 (7 bases). The CDR3 runs to 15 residues. Trimming pared 0 bases from V and 4 bases from J, leaving 12 bases between. Germline values: CDR1 SGHTA, CDR2 FQGNSA. CDR3 protein: CASSLARQGGETQYF. The CDR3 DNA is TGTGCCAGCAGCTTAGCGAGACAGGGAGGAGAGACCCAGTACTTC.

V and J are TRBV10-3 and TRBJ1-2; maybe TRBD1 (6 bases). Between the trimmed V and J ends, which lost 6 bases and 2 bases, there was a span of 10 bases. The CDR3 is 13 amino acids. The germline V gene encodes CDR1 ENHRY and CDR2 SYGVKD. CDR3 protein: CAIRQGLNYGYTF. The CDR3 DNA is TGTGCCATCAGACAGGGTTTAAACTATGGCTACACCTTC.

The rearrangement links TRBV7-9 to TRBJ1-5; D may be TRBD1 (6 bases). There are 15 residues in the CDR3. The V end was cut by 4 bases, the J end by 4 bases, with 14 bases between. Germline V gives CDR1 SEHNR, CDR2 FQNEAQ (reference sequence). CDR3 loop: CASSSSGVGNQPQHF. The CDR3 DNA follows: TGTGCCAGCAGCTCCTCAGGGGTAGGAAATCAGCCCCAGCATTTT.

The genes are TRBV9 and TRBJ2-1; no firm D call. Trimming shortened V by 0 bases and J by 7 bases, and 14 bases separated the two germline ends. The CDR3 extends over 15 amino acids. The germline gives CDR1 SGDLS, CDR2 YYNGEE. DNA for the CDR3: TGTGCCAGCAGCGTAGATTCGGGTTTTTGGAATGAGCAGTTCTTC. This sequence encodes CASSVDSGFWNEQFF.

This chain joins TRBV18 and TRBJ1-5; 10 bases match TRBD1. CDR3 length: 13 residues. Germline V gene data show CDR1 as KGHSH and CDR2 as LQKENI. V was clipped by 5 bases and J by 5 bases; unmatched bases: 0. The chain's CDR3 is CASSGQGDQPQHF. The DNA of the CDR3 is TGTGCCAGCTCAGGACAGGGGGATCAGCCCCAGCATTTT.

The chain employs TRBV11-3 and TRBJ2-3; D perhaps matches TRBD1 (5 bases). Trimming shortened V by 5 bases and J by 1 base, and 13 bases separated the two germline ends. Germline V gene data show CDR1 as SGHNT and CDR2 as YENEEA. The CDR3 totals 15 residues. In DNA form, the CDR3 reads TGTGCCAGCAGCCCCGAGGCAGGGCGCACAGATACGCAGTATTTT. Translating it yields CASSPEAGRTDTQYF.

This clone was detected a few times. The rearrangement uses TRBV29-1 and TRBJ2-5, with 7 bases lining up with TRBD1. Per germline, CDR1 SQVTM and CDR2 ANQGSEA. V shed 7 bases, J shed 3 bases, and the junction held 8 bases outside the gene matches. There are 13 residues in the CDR3. The CDR3 spells CSAHSTGKETQYF. CDR3 bases: TGCAGCGCCCACTCGACAGGGAAAGAGACCCAGTACTTC.

V gene TRBV28 combines with J gene TRBJ2-5; D possibly corresponds to TRBD1 (7 bases). The CDR3 covers 14 residues. Looked up from germline, CDR1 is MDHEN and CDR2 is SYDVKM. V gave up 3 bases and J gave up 7 bases, with 15 bases separating them. The CDR3 DNA reads TGTGCCAGCAGTTTTTGGCGGCAGGGGGGGACCCAGTACTTC. It yields the protein CASSFWRQGGTQYF.

The rearrangement uses TRBV4-3 and TRBJ1-4, with D perhaps TRBD1 (5 bases). CDR3 length equals 14 residues. V lost 0 bases, J lost 10 bases, and 12 bases lay in between. CDR1 is LGHNA, CDR2 YSLEER, per germline. In nucleotides, the CDR3 is TGCGCCAGCAGCCAAGATACGGGGGACGGAAAACTGTTTTTT. Translating it yields CASSQDTGDGKLFF.

The chain links TRBV19 to TRBJ1-1; possibly TRBD1 for D (6 bases). Germline values: CDR1 LNHDA, CDR2 SQIVND (reference sequence). V gave up 8 bases and J gave up 3 bases, with 19 bases separating them. The CDR3 contains 15 residues. CDR3: CASLGPQGIYTEAFF. In DNA, the CDR3 is TGTGCCAGTTTGGGGCCACAGGGAATCTACACTGAAGCTTTCTTT.

V is TRBV7-9 and J is TRBJ2-1; perhaps TRBD2 as D (5 bases). The V end was cut by 5 bases, the J end by 0 bases, with 17 bases between. CDR3 length: 17 amino acids. The V gene's germline CDR1 is SEHNR and CDR2 FQNEAQ (reference sequence). The CDR3, as DNA: TGTGCCAGCAGCCCTGCCCTGAGCGGTAGCTCCTACAATGAGCAGTTCTTC. This codes for CASSPALSGSSYNEQFF.